This entry describes one T cell receptor beta chain. Its antigen target is currently unknown. Base quality data are lacking; no much larger clone is found one base away. TCRbeta CDR3 regions were amplified from genomic DNA using the immunoSEQ Assay, a bias-controlled multiplex PCR. In the source study's methods: The number of nucleated cells in each sample was estimated from the amplification of reference gene primers within the assay. To quantify the absolute abundance of each unique TCRbeta CDR3 rearrangement, sequence reads were collapsed and filtered. For each sample, productive Simpson clonality was calculated by taking the square root of Simpson's diversity index across productive rearrangements. In TCRdb, the immuneACCESS table is reduced to in-frame sequences with V and J assigned. These tables do not hold every clone; where another copy was compared, an unresolved V gene accounts for under half, and the others remain unexplained. The D gene and trimming were derived from the DNA, and the V and J assignments and clone size from that table. In this sample the table shows 150,000 to 200,000 clones, about 85% of which occur a single time. The ten largest clonotypes hold approximately 3% of the sample.

This sample is drawn from a study of blood T cell repertoires in COVID-19 (dated by TCRdb to the early 2020s). Background on the whole study: Samples from collaborators originated in the United States, Italy and Spain and spanned both the acute and convalescent phases of COVID-19. The material from the prospective study consisted of cDNA or gDNA derived from T cells, B-cell-depleted T cells, or PBMCs. HLA class I and class II types, where available, came from metadata supplied by the sample provider rather than from assay-based typing. Sample metadata almost always included a de-identified subject ID, COVID-19 status, age in years and sex. The samples were drawn from two sources: the first 160 participants of the ongoing ImmuneRACE study, and over 950 subjects contributed by 6 global collaborators. The repertoires were released in a freely available public database meant as a resource for research on the immune response to SARS-CoV-2. Deeply sampled blood TCRbeta repertoires from subjects exposed to, actively infected with, or recovered from COVID-19 were included in the dataset. Results and caveats for the whole study, not just this receptor: The amount of clinical and demographic metadata varied by source and participant and was provided uncurated.

Collaborating institutions collected whole blood in K2EDTA tubes following their own protocols. For TCRbeta analysis, collaborator samples were shipped as frozen whole blood, as isolated PBMCs, or as DNA extracted from either sample type. Per the germline V gene, SGHRS is the CDR1 and YFSETQ is the CDR2. From its cysteine to its phenylalanine, the CDR3 spans 16 amino acids. Of the read, only the CDR3 DNA is kept; its 48 bases are in frame from base 1. For this chain, trimming is 0 bases at the V end and 4 bases at the J end, and the number of junction bases without a gene match is 6. Recombination connected TRBV5-1 to TRBJ1-2; 10 nucleotides in the junction match TRBD1. This sequence was found in a human donor with acute or convalescent COVID-19. The donor label of this sample is uncertain. Sample: peripheral blood. The DNA sequence is given as TGCGCCAGCAGCTTGGAGGGACAGGGGAAGGCCTATGGCTACACCTTC. Its translation is CASSLEGQGKAYGYTF. With all but the CDR3 taken from the reference TRBV5-1 and TRBJ1-2 genes, the full variable domain is: KAGVTQTPRYLIKTRGQQVTLSCSPISGHRSVSWYQQTPGQGLQFLFEYFSETQRNKGNFPGRFSGRQFSNSRSEMNVSTLELGDSALYLCASSLEGQGKAYGYTFGSGTRLTVV.